This is a list of T cell receptor beta chains from one sample in a study of cytomegalovirus exposure and HLA in healthy donors. Generated by immunoSEQ multiplex PCR, the TCRdb table keeps only in-frame clones and is missing some. The table includes 65,000 to 80,000 clones, over 85% detected once. Sequencing was done on a sample of PBMCs. These receptors were taken from a woman aged 18-35 years in good health and CMV-seronegative. The CDR3 runs from the conserved cysteine through the conserved F or W. Each record gives: V gene, J gene, D gene, clone size, CDR3 protein, CDR3 DNA. D genes are given only for firm matches. A row's size may be missing; if present it is once, few, many or a size class.

>TRBV4-1|TRBJ2-1|TRBD2|-
CASSQGGLAGASYNEQFF
TGCGCCAGCAGCCAAGGGGGGCTAGCGGGGGCTTCCTACAATGAGCAGTTCTTC
>TRBV6-5|TRBJ2-1|TRBD1|-
CASSSGTVNEQFF
TGTGCCAGCAGCTCCGGGACAGTCAATGAGCAGTTCTTC
>TRBV7-7|TRBJ1-1|-|-
CASSSGTDTEAFF
TGTGCTAGCAGCTCGGGTACTGACACTGAAGCTTTCTTT
>TRBV5-4|TRBJ2-7|TRBD1|-
CASSTGGRYEQYF
TGTGCCAGCTCTACAGGGGGCAGGTACGAGCAGTACTTC
>TRBV11-3|TRBJ1-1|-|-
CASSPSHTEAFF
TGTGCCAGCAGCCCCTCCCACACTGAAGCTTTCTTT
>TRBV6-6|TRBJ2-5|-|-
CATNRQGGGETQYF
TGTGCCACCAACCGGCAGGGGGGCGGGGAGACCCAGTACTTC
>TRBV9|TRBJ1-5|-|-
CASSGGTGVGQPQHF
TGTGCCAGCAGCGGAGGGACGGGAGTCGGACAGCCCCAGCATTTT
>TRBV10-3|TRBJ2-7|-|-
CAISESNPTTSFQVRQYF
TGTGCCATCAGTGAGTCGAATCCCACTACGAGTTTCCAAGTACGGCAGTACTTC
>TRBV6-6|TRBJ2-5|TRBD2|-
CASSYPAGGRETQYF
TGTGCCAGCAGTTACCCAGCGGGGGGGCGGGAGACCCAGTACTTC
>TRBV7-2|TRBJ1-2|TRBD1|-
CASSRQGAGYGYTF
TGTGCCAGCAGCCGTCAGGGGGCGGGCTATGGCTACACCTTC
>TRBV2|TRBJ2-7|-|-
CASTPLEETSYEQYF
TGTGCCAGCACTCCCCTCGAGGAAACTAGCTACGAGCAGTACTTC
>TRBV7-2|TRBJ2-1|TRBD2|-
CASSPGGEQFF
TGTGCCAGCAGCCCGGGGGGTGAGCAGTTCTTC
>TRBV28|TRBJ1-5|TRBD1|few
CASSLYDRGHSNQPQHF
TGTGCCAGCAGTTTATATGACAGGGGGCATAGCAATCAGCCCCAGCATTTT
>TRBV9|TRBJ2-2|TRBD1|-
CASSVSASTGPGELFF
TGTGCCAGCAGCGTTTCCGCCTCGACAGGGCCCGGGGAGCTGTTTTTT
>TRBV5-4|TRBJ2-7|TRBD1|-
CASSLSAGTGVEQYF
TGTGCCAGCAGCTTGTCCGCCGGGACAGGGGTAGAGCAGTACTTC
>TRBV19|TRBJ2-2|-|-
CASARGTGELFF
TGTGCCAGTGCAAGGGGCACCGGGGAGCTGTTTTTT
>TRBV5-1|TRBJ2-7|-|-
CASSLWATGQGRRYEQYF
TGCGCCAGCAGCTTGTGGGCGACCGGCCAGGGTCGTAGGTACGAGCAGTACTTC
>TRBV5-8|TRBJ2-3|TRBD2|-
CASSSLAGERDTQYF
TGTGCCAGCAGCTCTCTAGCGGGAGAACGGGATACGCAGTATTTT
>TRBV25-1|TRBJ2-2|-|-
CASRQSGGRGELFF
TGTGCCAGCCGCCAGTCCGGGGGACGGGGGGAGCTGTTTTTT
>TRBV18|TRBJ1-4|-|-
CASSPPSTNEKLFF
TGTGCCAGCTCACCCCCCTCAACTAATGAAAAACTGTTTTTT
>TRBV29-1|TRBJ2-1|-|-
CSVDQGSYNEQFF
TGCAGCGTTGATCAGGGTTCCTACAATGAGCAGTTCTTC
>TRBV6-1|TRBJ2-7|TRBD1|-
CASRSSGTGSDEQYF
TGTGCCAGCAGGAGCTCCGGGACAGGGTCGGACGAGCAGTACTTC
>TRBV7-9|TRBJ1-2|-|-
CASSLDGATNYGYTF
TGTGCCAGCAGCTTAGACGGAGCAACCAACTATGGCTACACCTTC
>TRBV19|TRBJ1-2|TRBD1|once
CASSDRGTNYGYTF
TGTGCCAGTAGCGACAGGGGGACTAACTATGGCTACACCTTC
>TRBV7-2|TRBJ1-5|-|-
CASSLIPGDSNQPQHF
TGTGCCAGCAGCTTAATTCCCGGAGATAGCAATCAGCCCCAGCATTTT
>TRBV5-1|TRBJ2-7|TRBD2|-
CASSLGPAGGSYEQYF
TGCGCCAGCAGCCTGGGTCCGGCGGGAGGTTCTTACGAGCAGTACTTC
>TRBV9|TRBJ2-1|TRBD1|-
CASSVEDRIYNEQFF
TGTGCCAGCAGCGTAGAGGACAGGATCTACAATGAGCAGTTCTTC
>TRBV30|TRBJ2-5|TRBD1|-
CAWSRIGGSETQYF
TGTGCCTGGAGCCGAATAGGGGGCTCGGAGACCCAGTACTTC
>TRBV6-1|TRBJ1-6|-|-
CASSGGNSPLHF
TGTGCCAGCAGTGGAGGAAATTCACCCCTCCACTTT
>TRBV4-3|TRBJ2-7|-|-
CASSQILDTNSYEQYF
TGCGCCAGCAGCCAAATTCTGGACACTAACTCCTACGAGCAGTACTTC